The 11 T cell receptor beta chains presented below share a single source sample, sequenced in a study of blood T cell repertoires in COVID-19. Clones were sequenced by immunoSEQ multiplex PCR, and TCRdb holds only the in-frame ones, with some missing. Here the sample spans more than 300,000 clones, approximately 90% being singletons. Sequencing input: PBMCs or T cells enriched from blood (not recorded which). The source is a woman in her twenties or thirties who had recovered from COVID-19.

The chain combines TRBV30 with TRBJ2-5; 7 nucleotides line up with TRBD2. The CDR3 has 14 residues. The junction had 6 bases not matched to a gene; V was cut back by 0 bases and J by 5 bases. Germline-derived CDR1 and CDR2 are GTSNPN and SVGIG (reference sequence). CDR3 coding DNA: TGTGCCTGGAGTGTGGGGTCGCGGGGGGAGACCCAGTACTTC. Amino acid sequence: CAWSVGSRGETQYF.

The chain joins TRBV7-3 to TRBJ1-2; 9 nucleotides align to TRBD1. The CDR3 is 13 amino acids. Unmatched junction bases numbered 3, after V lost 10 bases and J lost 0 bases. Germline V CDR1 and CDR2: SGHTA, FQGTGA. The CDR3 DNA is TGTGCCATACGGACAGGGGCTAACTATGGCTACACCTTC. It codes for CAIRTGANYGYTF.

This clone was seen just once. This chain connects TRBV7-2 to TRBJ1-2; 9 bases map to TRBD1. Germline trimming cut 4 bases from V and 6 bases from J; bases unmatched to any gene: 3. This CDR3 is 13 amino acids long. Looked up from germline, CDR1 is SGHTA and CDR2 is FQGNSA. The CDR3 DNA follows: TGTGCCAGCAGCTGGGACAGGGAGGATGGCTACACCTTC. It translates to CASSWDREDGYTF.

The V gene is TRBV6-5, the J gene TRBJ1-1; no reliable D call. The V and J ends lost 0 bases and 5 bases respectively, with 10 bases between them. Germline CDR1 is MNHEY and CDR2 is SVGAGI. The CDR3 spans 14 residues. The CDR3 loop reads CASSYSQSWTEAFF. CDR3 nucleotides: TGTGCCAGCAGTTACTCCCAAAGCTGGACTGAAGCTTTCTTT.

The chain uses TRBV18 and TRBJ1-5, with a possible D match to TRBD1 (5 bases). This CDR3 has 12 amino acids. The germline V and J ends were trimmed by 2 bases and 7 bases, with 6 bases remaining between them. CDR1 and CDR2 from the germline V gene are KGHSH and LQKENI. The CDR3 nucleotides read TGTGCCAGCTCACCAGGGGCCCAGCCCCAGCATTTT. This translates into CASSPGAQPQHF.

V gene TRBV19 combines with J gene TRBJ2-1, with 12 bases that match TRBD2. The CDR3 is made up of 15 amino acids. Trimming took 7 bases from V and 4 from J; bases not matched to a gene: 5. Per germline, CDR1 LNHDA and CDR2 SQIVND (reference sequence). The CDR3 reads CASTRTSGIYNEQFF. The CDR3 nucleotides are TGTGCCAGTACTCGGACTAGCGGGATATACAATGAGCAGTTCTTC.

This sequence joins TRBV11-2 and TRBJ1-1; 9 nucleotides match TRBD1. The germline CDR1 and CDR2 sequences are SGHAT and FQNNGV. Trimming cost V 5 bases and J 4 bases; bases outside gene matches: 5. This CDR3 has 14 amino acids. The CDR3 protein is CASSNRGRGTEAFF. The CDR3, as DNA: TGTGCCAGCAGCAACAGGGGGCGAGGCACTGAAGCTTTCTTT.

This chain uses TRBV29-1 with TRBJ2-7; D is possibly TRBD2 (6 bases). From germline, CDR1 is SQVTM and CDR2 ANQGSEA. This CDR3 contains 13 residues. V lost 6 bases and J lost 2, with 14 bases in between. Here the CDR3 reads CSVSGSGPYEQYF. In nucleotides, the CDR3 is TGCAGCGTGTCCGGGAGCGGGCCCTACGAGCAGTACTTC.

The chain is built from TRBV5-1 and TRBJ1-4, with 7 positions matching TRBD1. Germline V gene lookup returns CDR1 SGHRS and CDR2 YFSETQ. This CDR3 has 13 amino acids. V trimming: 5 bases; J trimming: 8 bases; junction bases outside the gene matches: 6. The CDR3 spells CASSRQGEEKLFF. The CDR3, as DNA: TGCGCCAGCAGTCGACAGGGAGAAGAAAAACTGTTTTTT. Drawing the rest from reference TRBV5-1 and TRBJ1-4, the complete variable domain is KAGVTQTPRYLIKTRGQQVTLSCSPISGHRSVSWYQQTPGQGLQFLFEYFSETQRNKGNFPGRFSGRQFSNSRSEMNVSTLELGDSALYLCASSRQGEEKLFFGSGTQLSVL.

The chain employs TRBV19 and TRBJ2-7; 10 bases match TRBD2. Germline loops: CDR1 LNHDA, CDR2 SQIVND (reference sequence). The junction had 2 bases not matched to a gene; V was cut back by 4 bases and J by 2 bases. The CDR3 is 14 amino acids. The DNA of the CDR3 is TGTGCCAGTAGTAAACTAGCGGGGACCTACGAGCAGTACTTC. As protein: CASSKLAGTYEQYF.

The rearrangement joins TRBV6-4 to TRBJ1-2, with D tentatively TRBD1 (5 bases). The germline V gene has CDR1 MRHNA and CDR2 SNTAGT. V was pared by 6 bases and J by 4 bases, with 12 bases between. The CDR3 consists of 13 residues. Here the CDR3 reads CASRQGLGYGYTF. The CDR3 DNA reads TGTGCCAGCAGGCAGGGTCTCGGCTATGGCTACACCTTC.